Listed below are T cell receptor beta chains from one sample, sequenced in a study of cytomegalovirus exposure and HLA in healthy donors. Here immunoSEQ multiplex PCR was the method, and the copy in TCRdb shows in-frame clones only, minus some. The table shows 30,000 to 40,000 clones, with roughly 82% occurring only once. Sequencing was done on a sample of PBMCs. The receptor set was obtained from a woman aged 18-29 years in good health and CMV-seronegative. Each CDR3 is given with its conserved first and last residue. D genes are given only for firm matches. The listing skips clone size in some rows; elsewhere it reads once, few, many or a size class.

TRBV4-1	NA	NA	TRBJ2-3	CASSQDYRELADTQYF	TGCGCCAGCAGCCAAGATTATCGGGAGCTAGCAGATACGCAGTATTTT
TRBV7-2	TRBD2	NA	TRBJ2-3	CASRLISGTSGETDTQYF	TGTGCCAGCAGGCTAATCTCCGGGACTAGCGGGGAGACAGATACGCAGTATTTT
TRBV27	TRBD1	NA	TRBJ1-2	CASSQAGTVTNYGYTF	TGTGCCAGCAGTCAAGCCGGGACAGTAACTAACTATGGCTACACCTTC
TRBV5-6	TRBD1	once	TRBJ2-7	CASSLYDRVEQYF	TGTGCCAGCAGCTTGTACGACAGGGTTGAGCAGTACTTC
TRBV4-1	TRBD2	few	TRBJ2-1	CASSQDPAGGITSSYNEQFF	TGCGCCAGCAGCCAAGATCCTGCGGGAGGAATAACGAGCTCCTACAATGAGCAGTTCTTC
TRBV4-3	TRBD2	NA	TRBJ2-2	CASSQLAGCHGELFF	TGCGCCAGCAGCCAACTAGCGGGTTGTCACGGGGAGCTGTTTTTT
TRBV4-3	NA	NA	TRBJ1-6	CASSQAFGPNSPLHF	TGCGCCAGCAGCCAAGCTTTTGGCCCAAATTCACCCCTCCACTTT
TRBV4-2	TRBD1	NA	TRBJ1-4	CASREGTGGEKLFF	TGTGCCAGCAGAGAAGGGACAGGGGGAGAAAAACTGTTTTTT
TRBV13	NA	NA	TRBJ2-7	CASSGTYSYEQYF	TGTGCCAGCAGCGGGACTTACTCCTACGAGCAGTACTTC
TRBV18	NA	NA	TRBJ1-1	CASSPTTESVVAFF	TGTGCCAGCTCACCCACGACAGAAAGCGTAGTGGCTTTCTTT
TRBV29-1	NA	NA	TRBJ2-2	CSVEVGQGTGELFF	TGCAGCGTTGAAGTGGGGCAGGGTACCGGGGAGCTGTTTTTT
TRBV15	TRBD2	NA	TRBJ2-1	CATSREQRGAGDEQFF	TGTGCCACCAGCAGAGAACAGCGGGGGGCCGGGGATGAGCAGTTCTTC
TRBV5-1	NA	NA	TRBJ2-5	CASSLDSGPQETQYF	TGCGCCAGCAGCTTGGACAGCGGGCCCCAAGAGACCCAGTACTTC
TRBV25-1	NA	NA	TRBJ1-2	CASSDNAVGYTF	TGTGCCAGCAGTGATAACGCGGTTGGCTACACCTTC
TRBV7-2	TRBD2	once	TRBJ2-2	CASSLISGIGNTGELFF	TGTGCCAGCAGCTTAATTAGCGGGATTGGAAACACCGGGGAGCTGTTTTTT
TRBV7-2	TRBD1	NA	TRBJ2-2	CASSLRDRDTGELFF	TGTGCCAGCAGCTTAAGGGACAGGGACACCGGGGAGCTGTTTTTT
TRBV5-1	NA	NA	TRBJ1-2	CASSSPTGTHF	TGCGCCAGCAGCTCCCCCACAGGGACCCACTTC
TRBV2	NA	NA	TRBJ1-2	CASGGGRSDYGYTF	TGTGCCAGCGGGGGGGGGCGCAGCGACTATGGCTACACCTTC
TRBV10-1	NA	NA	TRBJ1-2	CASRGRRGYTF	TGCGCCAGCAGAGGGAGACGTGGTTACACCTTC
TRBV5-1	TRBD1	NA	TRBJ1-2	CASSADSGQVDGYTF	TGCGCCAGCAGCGCCGACTCCGGACAGGTCGACGGCTACACCTTC
TRBV11-2	NA	NA	TRBJ2-3	CASSSWDITGTDTQYF	TGTGCCAGCAGCTCCTGGGACATTACGGGCACAGATACGCAGTATTTT
TRBV7-8	TRBD2	NA	TRBJ2-1	CASSSSGGSYNEQFF	TGTGCCAGCAGTTCGAGCGGGGGCTCCTACAATGAGCAGTTCTTC
TRBV7-9	TRBD1	NA	TRBJ1-4	CASSFGQGANEKLFF	TGTGCCAGCAGCTTCGGGCAGGGGGCTAATGAAAAACTGTTTTTT
TRBV4-2	NA	NA	TRBJ2-1	CASSQDSGGIEYNEQFF	TGTGCCAGCAGCCAAGATTCTGGCGGGATTGAATACAATGAGCAGTTCTTC
TRBV7-3	TRBD2	NA	TRBJ2-3	CASSSGLAGRTDTQYF	TGTGCCAGCAGCTCGGGACTAGCGGGTCGCACAGATACGCAGTATTTT
TRBV5-4	TRBD1	NA	TRBJ2-5	CASSARTGPGETQYF	TGTGCCAGCAGCGCAAGGACAGGGCCTGGAGAGACCCAGTACTTC
TRBV12-5	TRBD1	NA	TRBJ1-2	CASGYYPDRGLFVDGYPF	TGTGCTAGTGGATACTACCCGGACAGGGGGCTGTTTGTCGATGGCTACCCCTTC
TRBV7-2	TRBD2	NA	TRBJ2-3	CASSLNSGGAPDTQYF	TGTGCCAGCAGCTTAAATAGCGGGGGGGCGCCAGATACGCAGTATTTT
TRBV28	NA	once	TRBJ2-1	CASRRQTNEQFF	TGTGCCAGCAGGAGACAGACTAATGAGCAGTTCTTC
TRBV9	NA	NA	TRBJ2-2	CASSSDSGELFF	TGTGCCAGCAGCAGCGATTCCGGGGAGCTGTTTTTT
TRBV28	NA	NA	TRBJ1-6	CASSLGSGFNNSPLHF	TGTGCCAGCAGTTTAGGCTCGGGGTTTAATAATTCACCCCTCCACTTT
TRBV6-5	NA	NA	TRBJ2-5	CASMTPGTQYF	TGTGCCAGCATGACCCCGGGGACCCAGTACTTC
TRBV2	TRBD1	NA	TRBJ1-2	CASRMGQGGGYTF	TGTGCCAGCAGGATGGGACAGGGTGGTGGCTACACCTTC
TRBV5-1	TRBD2	NA	TRBJ2-5	CASSAGTSGGQETQYF	TGCGCCAGCAGCGCCGGGACTAGCGGGGGACAAGAGACCCAGTACTTC
TRBV6-5	TRBD1	NA	TRBJ2-5	CASSSGTGGQETQYF	TGTGCCAGCAGTTCCGGGACAGGGGGCCAAGAGACCCAGTACTTC
TRBV19	TRBD1	NA	TRBJ2-7	CASRDRGPHEQYF	TGTGCCAGTCGGGACAGGGGGCCCCACGAGCAGTACTTC
TRBV7-2	TRBD2	once	TRBJ2-3	CASSLLAGEADTQYF	TGTGCCAGCAGCTTACTAGCGGGAGAAGCAGATACGCAGTATTTT
TRBV19	TRBD2	NA	TRBJ2-2	CASRPRAGSNTGELFF	TGTGCCAGTAGACCCCGAGCGGGATCGAACACCGGGGAGCTGTTTTTT
TRBV9	TRBD1	NA	TRBJ2-7	CASSAGTGGYEQYF	TGTGCCAGCAGCGCCGGGACAGGGGGCTACGAGCAGTACTTC
TRBV5-1	NA	NA	TRBJ2-3	CASSPGSGDTQYF	TGCGCCAGCAGTCCCGGTTCGGGAGATACGCAGTATTTT
TRBV5-6	NA	few	TRBJ1-2	CASTLDQGFGYPF	TGTGCCAGCACCTTAGATCAGGGTTTCGGCTACCCCTTC
TRBV19	NA	once	TRBJ1-4	CASSTQGKGTNEKLFF	TGTGCCAGTAGTACCCAGGGAAAAGGGACTAATGAAAAACTGTTTTTT
TRBV7-9	TRBD2	NA	TRBJ2-1	CASSPNSGGAYNEQFF	TGTGCCAGCAGCCCGAATAGCGGGGGGGCCTACAATGAGCAGTTCTTC
TRBV7-2	TRBD2	once	TRBJ2-7	CASSSSGRGAAEQYF	TGTGCCAGCAGCTCTAGCGGGAGGGGTGCCGCCGAGCAGTACTTC
TRBV6-5	TRBD2	NA	TRBJ2-7	CASSYRGGGYEQYF	TGTGCCAGCAGTTACCGGGGGGGCGGGTACGAGCAGTACTTC
TRBV5-4	TRBD1	NA	TRBJ1-2	CASSLVQGAYGYTF	TGTGCCAGCAGCTTGGTACAGGGGGCCTATGGCTACACCTTC
TRBV5-4	TRBD1	NA	TRBJ1-1	CASSHRDRRNTEAFF	TGTGCCAGCAGCCACCGGGACAGGAGGAACACTGAAGCTTTCTTT
TRBV6-4	TRBD2	NA	TRBJ2-3	CASSEGRGEADTQYF	TGTGCCAGCAGTGAAGGGCGGGGGGAAGCAGATACGCAGTATTTT
TRBV9	TRBD1	NA	TRBJ1-2	CASRGDRDYGYTF	TGTGCCAGCAGGGGGGACAGGGACTATGGCTACACCTTC
TRBV6-4	NA	NA	TRBJ2-1	CASSPSHGRGVNEQFF	TGTGCCAGCAGTCCCTCGCATGGCAGGGGCGTCAATGAGCAGTTCTTC
TRBV5-4	TRBD2	NA	TRBJ2-3	CASSLGLAGGDTQYF	TGTGCCAGCAGCTTGGGGCTAGCGGGGGGGGATACGCAGTATTTT
TRBV7-2	TRBD1	NA	TRBJ1-6	CASSLGGTGYSPLNF	TGTGCCAGCAGCTTAGGGGGGACAGGCTATTCACCCCTCAACTTT
TRBV10-3	TRBD2	NA	TRBJ2-7	CAISGSGLAGAKGSYEQYF	TGTGCCATCAGTGGATCGGGACTAGCAGGTGCCAAGGGGTCCTACGAGCAGTACTTC
TRBV7-2	NA	NA	TRBJ2-5	CASSRGETQYF	TGTGCCAGCAGCCGCGGGGAGACCCAGTACTTC
TRBV30	NA	NA	TRBJ1-2	CAWTAQTTGYTF	TGTGCCTGGACCGCACAGACGACCGGCTACACCTTC
TRBV7-6	NA	NA	TRBJ2-7	CASSLLQGREQYF	TGTGCCAGCAGCTTGTTACAGGGTCGCGAGCAGTACTTC